This TCR beta chain was documented in a study of cytomegalovirus exposure and HLA in healthy donors. For the study at large: There were over 350 genotyped donors. Of these, 81% fell in the genetic ancestry cluster associated with self-reported Caucasian donors.

CDR3 length equals 15 residues. Germline CDR1 and CDR2: MDHEN and SYDVKM. PCR amplification relied on 60 Vbeta primers (plus 13 Jbeta primers). The method was immunoSEQ multiplex PCR; TCRdb's version includes in-frame clones alone and lacks a portion of them. Of 100,000 to 150,000 clones in the sample, less than 85% were seen once. This clone was observed a single time. Sequencing was done on a sample of PBMCs. The V and J genes are TRBV28 and TRBJ2-5, with 11 bases that match TRBD2. The better agreement between TRBJ2-7 and the DNA end casts doubt on the J call. This TCR was sampled from a female donor in good health and CMV-seronegative. CDR3 loop: CASSPGLAASYEQYF. CDR3 DNA sequence: TGTGCCAGCAGTCCGGGACTAGCGGCATCCTACGAGCAGTACTTC.